This T cell receptor (beta chain) was sequenced for a study of T cells after yellow fever vaccination. Study findings and constraints: By day 5 rather than day 15, the secondary response had peaked, though it was weaker.

5'RACE template switching produced TCR cDNA carrying a universal primer site and UMIs. Each CDR3 protein gets one entry after TCRdb re-called the 5' RACE reads with MiXCR. The table shows approximately 610,000 distinct CDR3 sequences, with about 17% occurring only once. A word on this clonotype: Its antigen is still unknown.

Germline CDR1 is SGHDT and CDR2 is YYEEEE. Deletions cut 4 bases from V and 4 bases from J, with 17 bases between. CDR3 size: 15 residues. The sequence came from a man aged 18 to 30 who received the YFV17D yellow fever vaccine. J is TRBJ1-2 and V is TRBV5-6, with D possibly matching TRBD1 (5 bases). The material sequenced was PBMCs, taken 5 days after the first yellow fever vaccination. Written as DNA, the CDR3 is TGTGCCAGCAGCCCCTTTCAGGGAAAAGGCTATGGCTACACCTTC. It specifies CASSPFQGKGYGYTF.